The 9 T cell receptor beta chains below all came from one sample that was sequenced in a study of blood T cell repertoires in COVID-19. The repertoire was sequenced with immunoSEQ multiplex PCR; TCRdb's copy has only in-frame clones and lacks some. Altogether roughly 130,000 clones are present, roughly 80% being singletons, with the ten largest covering more than 9%. Sequenced sample: peripheral blood. These TCRs come from a woman aged 60-70 years with acute or convalescent COVID-19.

The V call is TRBV11-2, the J call TRBJ1-1; D remains unclear. The V gene lost 5 bases and the J gene lost 1 base, with 11 bases spanning the gap. This CDR3 comprises 14 residues. Per germline, CDR1 SGHAT and CDR2 FQNNGV. Here the CDR3 reads CASSRQVGNTEAFF. Here the CDR3 DNA reads TGTGCCAGCAGCCGTCAGGTGGGGAACACTGAAGCTTTCTTT.

This sequence joins TRBV14 and TRBJ2-1; D may be TRBD1 (5 bases). Germline values: CDR1 SGHDN, CDR2 FVKESK. The CDR3 consists of 17 residues. The V and J ends lost 2 bases and 0 bases respectively, with 14 bases between them. The CDR3 DNA is TGTGCCAGCAGCCAACGTCTTCAGGGATCCTCCTACAATGAGCAGTTCTTC. The encoded protein is CASSQRLQGSSYNEQFF.

The CDR3 bases are TGTGCCAGCAGCCAAGGGGTGGGCTCCAATCAGCCCCAGCATTTT. Translating it yields CASSQGVGSNQPQHF. The rearrangement joins TRBV3-1 (or the pseudogene TRBV3-2) to TRBJ1-5; D unclear. With 1 base removed from V and 3 bases from J, the gap between germline ends came to 10 bases. Germline V lookup: CDR1 LGHDT, CDR2 YNNKEL (reference sequence). The CDR3 runs 15 residues.

The chain carries TRBV6-5 and TRBJ2-5, with TRBD1 matching 11 bases. Germline loops: CDR1 MNHEY, CDR2 SVGAGI. The CDR3 loop spans 15 amino acids. Trimming removed 5 bases from V and 5 bases from J; junction bases left unmatched: 7. The CDR3 region is CASSPGQGAWETQYF. The DNA of the CDR3 is TGTGCCAGCAGTCCCGGACAGGGGGCTTGGGAGACCCAGTACTTC.

CDR3 amino acids: CASSIAGSGTEAFF. The CDR3 DNA follows: TGTGCCAGTAGTATAGCGGGGTCGGGGACTGAAGCTTTCTTT. The rearrangement uses TRBV19 and TRBJ1-1; D uncertain. The CDR3 totals 14 residues. Germline V gene sequence: CDR1 LNHDA, CDR2 SQIVND (reference sequence). Trimming pared 1 base from V and 5 bases from J, leaving 11 bases between.

This sequence joins TRBV12-5 and TRBJ2-7; D perhaps matches TRBD1 (6 bases). The CDR3 runs to 14 residues. Trimming shortened V by 6 bases and J by 5 bases, and 17 bases separated the two germline ends. Per germline, CDR1 LGHNT and CDR2 FRNRAP. The CDR3 DNA reads TGTGCTAGTGGACCGGACAGACTTGGGAACGAGCAGTACTTC. It encodes CASGPDRLGNEQYF.

The chain carries TRBV9 and TRBJ2-3; 7 bases line up with TRBD1. The germline V gene encodes CDR1 SGDLS and CDR2 YYNGEE. This CDR3 is 14 amino acids long. The ends lost 7 bases at V and 5 bases at J; junction bases unmatched: 10. This chain's CDR3 is CASSTTGVKDTQYF. CDR3 in DNA: TGTGCCAGCTCAACTACAGGGGTTAAAGATACGCAGTATTTT.

V usage is TRBV11-2 and J usage is TRBJ1-6, with D hard to call. The CDR3 totals 13 residues. Germline V CDR1 and CDR2: SGHAT, FQNNGV. The V end lost 8 bases, the J end lost 9 bases, and 14 bases lay between the germline ends. In DNA form, the CDR3 reads TGTGCCAGCTCGGGTCTGTTAGGTTCACCCCTCCACTTT. Translation: CASSGLLGSPLHF.

The V gene is TRBV28, the J gene TRBJ2-7; 7 bases line up with TRBD2. CDR3 length: 13 amino acids. Germline CDR1 is MDHEN and CDR2 is SYDVKM. The V segment lost 6 bases and the J segment 2 bases; nucleotides outside the gene matches: 4. CDR3 DNA: TGTGCCAGCAGCCCCCGGGAGGCCTACGAGCAGTACGTC. Protein product: CASSPREAYEQYV.